The 30 T cell receptor beta chains given below trace back to one sample, sequenced in a study of blood T cell repertoires in COVID-19. The assay was immunoSEQ multiplex PCR, and TCRdb's table has in-frame clones only and misses some. The sample carries approximately 94,000 clones, about 93% recorded once. Sample: peripheral blood. These TCRs come from a woman aged 50 to 60 in a cohort sampled during active COVID-19.

The chain employs TRBV27 and TRBJ1-5; the D is unclear. Germline V gene data show CDR1 as MNHEY and CDR2 as SMNVEV (reference sequence). CDR3 size: 13 residues. Trimming took 2 bases from V and 2 from J, leaving 4 bases between them. The CDR3 sequence: CASSLGRNQPQHF. The CDR3 DNA reads TGTGCCAGCAGTTTAGGGCGCAATCAGCCCCAGCATTTT.

This clone came up a few times. The rearrangement uses TRBV7-9 and TRBJ1-2; D not resolved. V lost 3 bases and J lost 0, with 11 bases in between. The CDR3 is 15 residues long. Germline V gives CDR1 SEHNR, CDR2 FQNEAQ (reference sequence). CDR3 loop: CASSLGESANYGYTF. Here the CDR3 DNA reads TGTGCCAGCAGCTTGGGAGAGAGCGCTAACTATGGCTACACCTTC.

The J gene is TRBJ2-3, the V gene TRBV18; 8 bases fit TRBD1. Germline values: CDR1 KGHSH, CDR2 LQKENI. Unmatched junction bases numbered 8, after V lost 4 bases and J lost 2 bases. The CDR3 spans 16 residues. CDR3: CASSLNTGQDTDTQYF. CDR3 nucleotides: TGTGCCAGCTCACTCAACACGGGACAGGACACAGATACGCAGTATTTT.

This chain connects TRBV4-2 to TRBJ2-7; a possible D gene is TRBD2 (6 bases). The V end lost 4 bases, the J end lost 2 bases, and 12 bases lay between the germline ends. The CDR3 totals 14 residues. In germline, CDR1 is LGHNA, CDR2 YNFKEQ. The CDR3 nucleotides read TGTGCCAGCAGCCTGGCGGGAAAAACCTACGAGCAGTACTTC. Translated, it gives CASSLAGKTYEQYF.

V usage is TRBV29-1 and J usage is TRBJ2-2; TRBD1 matches 9 bases. Germline V gene lookup returns CDR1 SQVTM and CDR2 ANQGSEA. V trimming: 6 bases; J trimming: 3 bases; junction bases outside the gene matches: 11. The CDR3 is 16 amino acids. CDR3 region: CSVPMGTGHHTGELFF. CDR3 sequence (DNA): TGCAGCGTCCCCATGGGGACAGGGCACCACACCGGGGAGCTGTTTTTT.

The chain uses TRBV21-1 and TRBJ2-3; the DNA was not compared with TRBD1, the D call given in the table. TRBV21-1 represents a pseudogene. CDR3 length: 14 residues. Written as DNA, the CDR3 is TGTGCCAGCAGCCACAGGGGGAGGACAGATACGCAGTATTTT. Its protein is CASSHRGRTDTQYF.

The table lists this clone with a count of one. The V gene is TRBV5-1, the J gene TRBJ2-1, with 11 bases matching TRBD2. The CDR3 consists of 16 residues. Losses at the gene ends were 0 bases for V and 11 bases for J; bases not matched to a gene: 10. In germline, CDR1 is SGHRS, CDR2 YFSETQ. CDR3 in amino acids: CASSLAWGTSGSKQFF. In nucleotides, the CDR3 is TGCGCCAGCAGCTTGGCCTGGGGTACTAGCGGGAGTAAGCAGTTCTTC.

The rearrangement joins TRBV6-1 to TRBJ2-2, with TRBD2 matching 7 bases. The V segment lost 3 bases and the J segment 3 bases; nucleotides outside the gene matches: 7. The CDR3 is made up of 16 amino acids. Looked up from germline, CDR1 is MNHNS and CDR2 is SASEGT. This CDR3 is CASSETAGAYTGELFF. The CDR3 DNA sequence: TGTGCCAGCAGTGAGACGGCGGGAGCGTACACCGGGGAGCTGTTTTTT.

This chain uses TRBV21-1 with TRBJ1-5; the table's D call TRBD1 went unverified against the DNA. TRBV21-1 is an annotated pseudogene. This CDR3 has 15 residues. DNA of the CDR3: TGTGCCAGCGGCTACATCGGGACAGCCAATCAGCCCCAGCATTTT. Translation: CASGYIGTANQPQHF.

The V gene is TRBV5-1, the J gene TRBJ1-1; a weak D match, TRBD1 (5 bases). Germline V gene sequence: CDR1 SGHRS, CDR2 YFSETQ. Trimming left V 0 bases short and J 5 bases short, with 14 bases between. This CDR3 spans 15 amino acids. The CDR3, as DNA: TGCGCCAGCAGCTTGGGTGGTGCGGGGGGGACTGAAGCTTTCTTT. Translated, it gives CASSLGGAGGTEAFF.

The chain joins TRBV30 to TRBJ2-5; TRBD2 aligns across 8 bases. This CDR3 comprises 15 residues. V lost 2 bases to trimming and J lost 5 bases; unmatched junction nucleotides: 10. Germline V gene lookup returns CDR1 GTSNPN and CDR2 SVGIG (reference sequence). The CDR3 loop is CAWSPLAAGRETQYF. Here the CDR3 DNA reads TGTGCCTGGAGTCCACTAGCGGCGGGGAGGGAGACCCAGTACTTC.

The chain uses TRBV27 and TRBJ1-2; 12 bases are a match to TRBD1. With V trimmed by 2 bases and J by 4 bases, 5 bases remained unmatched. This CDR3 region has 16 residues. Germline V CDR1 and CDR2: MNHEY, SMNVEV (reference sequence). The CDR3 reads CASSLEGQGAGYGYTF. CDR3 in DNA: TGTGCCAGCAGTTTAGAGGGACAGGGGGCCGGCTATGGCTACACCTTC.

This sequence joins TRBV19 and TRBJ1-4; D perhaps matches TRBD1 (6 bases). The germline V gene has CDR1 LNHDA and CDR2 SQIVND (reference sequence). The CDR3 spans 13 residues. Deletions cut 5 bases from V and 8 bases from J, with 12 bases between. CDR3 nucleotides: TGTGCCAGTAGTCCCGGGACACTGGAAAAACTGTTTTTT. It encodes CASSPGTLEKLFF. Full variable domain (remainder filled in from reference TRBV19 and TRBJ1-4): DGGITQSPKYLFRKEGQNVTLSCEQNLNHDAMYWYRQDPGQGLRLIYYSQIVNDFQKGDIAEGYSVSREKKESFPLTVTSAQKNPTAFYLCASSPGTLEKLFFGSGTQLSVL.

V usage is TRBV3-1 (or the pseudogene TRBV3-2) and J usage is TRBJ2-1; no clear D. Germline V CDR1 and CDR2: LGHDT, YNNKEL (reference sequence). The CDR3 is made up of 16 amino acids. V lost 0 bases and J 0 bases, leaving 9 bases between the germline ends. The CDR3 DNA sequence: TGTGCCAGCAGCCAAGATCCGGCTAGCTCCTACAATGAGCAGTTCTTC. Protein product: CASSQDPASSYNEQFF.

The chain uses TRBV10-3 and TRBJ1-5; a weak D match, TRBD1 (6 bases). Germline V gives CDR1 ENHRY, CDR2 SYGVKD. The CDR3 totals 15 residues. Trimming shortened V by 0 bases and J by 9 bases, and 15 bases separated the two germline ends. CDR3 in DNA: TGTGCCATCAGTGAGTCGGGAGGGGGGCAATGGCCCCAGCATTTT. Translation: CAISESGGGQWPQHF.

This sequence joins TRBV12-3 or TRBV12-4 and TRBJ2-5; 7 bases align to TRBD2. Trimming removed 6 bases from V and 4 bases from J; junction bases left unmatched: 5. The CDR3 sequence is 13 residues long. This CDR3 is CASSPWGGETQYF. CDR3 bases: TGTGCCAGCAGCCCCTGGGGGGGAGAGACCCAGTACTTC.

The chain links TRBV4-1 to TRBJ2-1, with 13 bases that match TRBD2. The length of the CDR3 is 19 residues. Per germline, CDR1 MGHRA and CDR2 YSYEKL. V was pared by 3 bases and J by 7 bases, with 15 bases of the junction left unmatched. This chain's CDR3 is CASSQAAGLAGVGENEQFF. CDR3 sequence (DNA): TGCGCCAGCAGCCAGGCGGCCGGACTAGCGGGAGTCGGGGAAAATGAGCAGTTCTTC.

The rearrangement links TRBV11-3 to TRBJ2-6; 8 bases fit TRBD1. Losses at the gene ends were 7 bases for V and 0 bases for J; bases not matched to a gene: 11. The CDR3 runs 18 residues. Germline CDR1 and CDR2: SGHNT and YENEEA. The CDR3 region is CASTEHWTGSSGANVLTF. In nucleotides, the CDR3 is TGTGCCAGCACCGAGCACTGGACAGGGAGCTCTGGGGCCAACGTCCTGACTTTC.

This clone came up once. The rearrangement links TRBV9 to TRBJ2-3, with TRBD2 matching over 10 bases. This CDR3 is built from 20 residues. V trimming: 0 bases; J trimming: 3 bases; junction bases outside the gene matches: 16. CDR1 is SGDLS and CDR2 is YYNGEE in the germline V gene. DNA of the CDR3: TGTGCCAGCAGCGTAGATCCCGGCGGAGCGGGGGGGTGGAGTACAGATACGCAGTATTTT. Residues: CASSVDPGGAGGWSTDTQYF. The variable domain in full, with the rest retrieved from reference TRBV9 and TRBJ2-3, is DSGVTQTPKHLITATGQRVTLRCSPRSGDLSVYWYQQSLDQGLQFLIQYYNGEERAKGNILERFSAQQFPDLHSELNLSSLELGDSALYFCASSVDPGGAGGWSTDTQYFGPGTRLTVL.

V gene TRBV28 combines with J gene TRBJ2-2; 8 nucleotides line up with TRBD1. The CDR3 covers 17 residues. The V and J ends lost 0 bases and 2 bases, in that order; junction bases with no gene match: 5. Germline V lookup: CDR1 MDHEN, CDR2 SYDVKM. Here the CDR3 reads CASSLWIGQGNTGELFF. The CDR3 region has the DNA TGTGCCAGCAGTTTATGGATCGGACAGGGTAACACCGGGGAGCTGTTTTTT.

The chain is built from TRBV19 and TRBJ2-3, with 11 bases fitting TRBD2. The CDR3 has 15 amino acids. CDR1 LNHDA and CDR2 SQIVND come from the germline V gene (reference sequence). The V gene end was trimmed by 4 bases and the J gene end by 5 bases; junction bases not matched to a gene: 5. In nucleotides, the CDR3 is TGTGCCAGTAGTACCACTAGCGGGAGCGGAGATACGCAGTATTTT. This gives the protein CASSTTSGSGDTQYF.

This chain uses TRBV5-1 with TRBJ2-5; D is possibly TRBD2 (7 bases). Germline-derived CDR1 and CDR2 are SGHRS and YFSETQ. This CDR3 is built from 16 residues. Trimming removed 4 bases at V and 0 bases at J, with 16 bases between. The CDR3: CASSPEGGYYQETQYF. As DNA, the CDR3 is TGCGCCAGCAGCCCCGAGGGGGGGTACTACCAAGAGACCCAGTACTTC.

V usage is TRBV5-4 and J usage is TRBJ1-2; maybe TRBD1 (5 bases). This CDR3 spans 13 amino acids. Germline V lookup: CDR1 SGHNT, CDR2 YYREEE (reference sequence). V lost 1 base to trimming and J lost 7 bases, with 11 bases between them. The CDR3 DNA follows: TGTGCCAGCAGCTTGCAGGGAGGGAGTGGCTACACCTTC. Its translation is CASSLQGGSGYTF.

The chain has TRBV7-9 and TRBJ1-6; maybe TRBD1 (6 bases). The CDR3 is 11 residues long. Looked up from germline, CDR1 is SEHNR and CDR2 is FQNEAQ (reference sequence). With 10 bases removed from V and 16 bases from J, the gap between germline ends came to 17 bases. The CDR3 sequence: CATPLGRGLHF. The CDR3 region has the DNA TGTGCCACCCCTCTCGGGAGGGGGCTCCACTTT.

This chain links TRBV5-1 with TRBJ1-6; the D gene is possibly TRBD1 (6 bases). The V end was cut by 4 bases, the J end by 7 bases, with 12 bases between. Germline CDR1 SGHRS, CDR2 YFSETQ. CDR3 size: 14 residues. CDR3 sequence: CASSAERGNSPLHF. DNA of the CDR3: TGCGCCAGCAGCGCGGAAAGGGGGAATTCACCCCTCCACTTT.

This clone occurred once. This chain joins TRBV30 and TRBJ2-1; D is possibly TRBD2 (6 bases). Deletions cut 0 bases from V and 4 bases from J, with 13 bases between. This CDR3 is built from 15 residues. Germline assignment: CDR1 GTSNPN and CDR2 SVGIG (reference sequence). The CDR3 sequence: CAWSVLAGIYNEQFF. The CDR3 DNA reads as TGTGCCTGGAGTGTACTAGCAGGGATATACAATGAGCAGTTCTTC.

This chain connects TRBV11-1 to TRBJ2-7, with D perhaps matching TRBD2 (6 bases). V shed 2 bases and J shed 2 bases, with 13 bases lying between them. Germline V gives CDR1 SGHAT, CDR2 FQDESV (reference sequence). This CDR3 is 15 amino acids long. CDR3 DNA sequence: TGTGCCAGCAGCTTATTGGAGGGTGATCCCTACGAGCAGTACTTC. It encodes CASSLLEGDPYEQYF.

This clone was seen only a few times. The genes are TRBV10-3 and TRBJ1-6; possible D gene TRBD1, 5 bases. The CDR3 extends over 15 amino acids. Germline V CDR1 and CDR2: ENHRY, SYGVKD. V was pared by 4 bases and J by 5 bases, with 12 bases between. The DNA of the CDR3 is TGTGCCATCAGTGCTCAGCAGGGCGATAATTCACCCCTCCACTTT. Protein sequence: CAISAQQGDNSPLHF.

This rearrangement joins TRBV5-1 to TRBJ2-3, with D possibly matching TRBD2 (7 bases). Trimming removed 4 bases from V and 6 bases from J, with 21 bases in between. The CDR3 loop spans 16 amino acids. Germline V gives CDR1 SGHRS, CDR2 YFSETQ. DNA for the CDR3: TGCGCCAGCAGCCAGGCCCCGAGGGGGGGCGTTGATACGCAGTATTTT. It yields the protein CASSQAPRGGVDTQYF.

This clone came up once. The rearrangement links TRBV4-1 to TRBJ2-5, with D tentatively TRBD1 (5 bases). Trimming pared 2 bases from V and 5 bases from J, leaving 9 bases between. CDR1 and CDR2 from the germline V gene are MGHRA and YSYEKL. CDR3 size: 13 residues. The CDR3 DNA follows: TGCGCCAGCAGCCAATGGGGCCGGGAGACCCAGTACTTC. Translating gives CASSQWGRETQYF.